The 5 T cell receptor beta chains given below trace back to one sample, sequenced in a study of blood T cell repertoires in COVID-19. The assay was immunoSEQ multiplex PCR, and TCRdb's table has in-frame clones only and misses some. This sample has around 170,000 clones; roughly 90% occur once, and the top ten carry roughly 25%. The specimen sequenced was peripheral blood. These receptors came from a man between 60 and 75 years old with acute or convalescent COVID-19.

The gene calls are TRBV5-4 and TRBJ1-5, with a tentative D call TRBD1 (5 bases). V was clipped by 4 bases and J by 3 bases, with 11 bases between them. Germline assignment: CDR1 SGHNT and CDR2 YYREEE (reference sequence). This CDR3 contains 14 residues. The CDR3 DNA follows: TGTGCCAGCAGCAATCAGGGACTCAATCAGCCCCAGCATTTT. Protein sequence: CASSNQGLNQPQHF. The full variable domain, completed using reference TRBV5-4 and TRBJ1-5, is ETGVTQSPTHLIKTRGQQVTLRCSSQSGHNTVSWYQQALGQGPQFIFQYYREEENGRGNFPPRFSGLQFPNYSSELNVNALELDDSALYLCASSNQGLNQPQHFGDGTRLSIL.

The gene calls are TRBV30 and TRBJ2-7, with D maybe TRBD1 (6 bases). Germline CDR1 is GTSNPN and CDR2 is SVGIG (reference sequence). Trimming took 3 bases from V and 2 from J, leaving 14 bases between them. This CDR3 has 14 residues. The CDR3 sequence: CAWSADSFTYEQYF. The CDR3, as DNA: TGTGCCTGGAGCGCGGACAGTTTTACCTACGAGCAGTACTTC. The full variable domain, its missing parts supplied by reference TRBV30 and TRBJ2-7, is SQTIHQWPATLVQPVGSPLSLECTVEGTSNPNLYWYRQAAGRGLQLLFYSVGIGQISSEVPQNLSASRPQDRQFILSSKKLLLSDSGFYLCAWSADSFTYEQYFGPGTRLTVT.

A single count supports this clone. This chain links TRBV9 with TRBJ2-3, with a tentative D call TRBD1 (5 bases). This CDR3 is 14 amino acids long. Per germline, CDR1 SGDLS and CDR2 YYNGEE. Trimming left V 4 bases short and J 3 bases short, with 12 bases between. In DNA form, the CDR3 reads TGTGCCAGCAGCCTCCTCCAGGGAACAGATACGCAGTATTTT. Its protein is CASSLLQGTDTQYF.

This clone was counted a single time. The chain carries TRBV19 and TRBJ1-2; TRBD1 agrees at 9 bases. V dropped 6 bases and J dropped 2; count of bases not matched to a gene: 7. Germline-derived CDR1 and CDR2 are LNHDA and SQIVND (reference sequence). The CDR3 runs 15 residues. DNA of the CDR3: TGTGCCAGTAGCCTGGGACAGGGAGAAAACTATGGCTACACCTTC. It is translated as CASSLGQGENYGYTF.

The chain combines TRBV7-2 with TRBJ2-3; 10 bases agree with TRBD2. J was trimmed by 4 bases and V by 0 bases; bases with no gene match: 13. The CDR3 consists of 19 residues. Germline CDR1 and CDR2: SGHTA and FQGNSA. For the CDR3, the DNA is TGTGCCAGCAGCTTAGCGTGGTCCTCTAGCGGGAGTAACCCAGATACGCAGTATTTT. It codes for CASSLAWSSSGSNPDTQYF.